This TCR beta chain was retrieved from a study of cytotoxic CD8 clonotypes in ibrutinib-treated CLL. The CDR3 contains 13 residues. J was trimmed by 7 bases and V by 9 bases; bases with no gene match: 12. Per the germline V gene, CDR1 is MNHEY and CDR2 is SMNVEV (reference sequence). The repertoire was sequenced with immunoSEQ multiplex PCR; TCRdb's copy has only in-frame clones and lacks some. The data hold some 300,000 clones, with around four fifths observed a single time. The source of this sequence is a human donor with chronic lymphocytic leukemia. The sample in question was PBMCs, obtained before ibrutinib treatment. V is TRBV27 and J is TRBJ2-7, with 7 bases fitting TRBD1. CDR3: CASMRQGLLEQYF. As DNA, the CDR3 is TGTGCCAGTATGAGACAGGGTCTGTTAGAGCAGTACTTC.